Listed here is a single T cell receptor (beta chain). Its antigen is as yet unknown. The data originate from a study of T cell responses to AZD1222 COVID-19 vaccine. Whole-study findings and limits: A reported finding is that nearly half of spike-specific TCRs target unmutated variant regions.

Profiled with immunoSEQ multiplex PCR; TCRdb holds only in-frame clones, not every one. This table has 150,000 to 200,000 clones, approximately 92% appearing once. The sequence was collected from an adult in good health. Sequences were derived from peripheral blood, sampled on day 0 of AZD1222 vaccination.

The CDR3 nucleotides read TGTGCCAGCAGTTTGCTCAGGCTCCCATATGGCTACACCTTC. It yields the protein CASSLLRLPYGYTF. V usage is TRBV27 and J usage is TRBJ1-2; no firm D call. Germline CDR1 reads MNHEY; CDR2 reads SMNVEV (reference sequence). Trimming left V 3 bases short and J 5 bases short, with 13 bases between. This CDR3 has 14 residues.